This T cell receptor beta chain was observed in a study of OX40 agonist ivuxolimab in advanced cancers. Across the study: Prior anti-PD-1, anti-PD-L1 or anti-CTLA-4 therapy was allowed; about 39% had some.

Measured with immunoSEQ multiplex PCR; TCRdb has only the in-frame clones, and not every one. The table has about 70,000 clones, 88% seen once. There are 16 residues in the CDR3. Germline V gene sequence: CDR1 LNHDA, CDR2 SQIVND (reference sequence). J gave up 10 bases and V 5 bases, and 15 bases lay outside the gene matches. This chain connects TRBV19 to TRBJ2-3; 10 bases are shared with TRBD2. This material consisted of CD4+ or CD8+ T cells sorted from blood, taken in a trial of the OX40 agonist ivuxolimab. The receptor comes from an adult with an advanced solid tumor such as melanoma, head and neck, liver or kidney cancer. This CDR3 is CASSPDPVAGGRPQYF. CDR3 DNA sequence: TGTGCCAGTAGTCCCGACCCCGTAGCGGGGGGAAGGCCGCAGTATTTT. Looking up the rest from reference TRBV19 and TRBJ2-3 gives the full variable domain: DGGITQSPKYLFRKEGQNVTLSCEQNLNHDAMYWYRQDPGQGLRLIYYSQIVNDFQKGDIAEGYSVSREKKESFPLTVTSAQKNPTAFYLCASSPDPVAGGRPQYFGPGTRLTVL.